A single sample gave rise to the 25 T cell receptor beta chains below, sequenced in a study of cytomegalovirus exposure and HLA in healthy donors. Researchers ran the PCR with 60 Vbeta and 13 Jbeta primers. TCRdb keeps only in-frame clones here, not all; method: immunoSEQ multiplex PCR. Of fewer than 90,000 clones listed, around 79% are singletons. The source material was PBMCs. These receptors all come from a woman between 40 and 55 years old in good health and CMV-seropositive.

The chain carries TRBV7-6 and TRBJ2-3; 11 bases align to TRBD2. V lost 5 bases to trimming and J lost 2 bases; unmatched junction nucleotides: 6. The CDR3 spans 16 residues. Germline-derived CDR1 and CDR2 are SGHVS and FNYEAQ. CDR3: CASSETSGVHTDTQYF. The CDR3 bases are TGTGCCAGCAGCGAGACTAGCGGGGTACACACAGATACGCAGTATTTT.

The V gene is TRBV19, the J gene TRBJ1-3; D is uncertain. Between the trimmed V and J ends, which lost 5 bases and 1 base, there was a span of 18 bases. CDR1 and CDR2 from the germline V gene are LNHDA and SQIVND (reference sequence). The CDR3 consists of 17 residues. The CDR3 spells CASSGLNRGRSGNTIYF. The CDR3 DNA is TGTGCCAGTAGTGGACTAAACCGCGGGAGATCTGGAAACACCATATATTTT. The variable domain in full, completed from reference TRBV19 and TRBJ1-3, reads DGGITQSPKYLFRKEGQNVTLSCEQNLNHDAMYWYRQDPGQGLRLIYYSQIVNDFQKGDIAEGYSVSREKKESFPLTVTSAQKNPTAFYLCASSGLNRGRSGNTIYFGEGSWLTVV.

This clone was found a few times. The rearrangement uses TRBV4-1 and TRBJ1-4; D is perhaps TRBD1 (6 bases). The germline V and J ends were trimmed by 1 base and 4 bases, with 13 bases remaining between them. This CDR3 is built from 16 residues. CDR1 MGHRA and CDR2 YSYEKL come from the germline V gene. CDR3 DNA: TGCGCCAGCAGCCAAGGCCCGGGACAAAATAATGAAAAACTGTTTTTT. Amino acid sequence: CASSQGPGQNNEKLFF.

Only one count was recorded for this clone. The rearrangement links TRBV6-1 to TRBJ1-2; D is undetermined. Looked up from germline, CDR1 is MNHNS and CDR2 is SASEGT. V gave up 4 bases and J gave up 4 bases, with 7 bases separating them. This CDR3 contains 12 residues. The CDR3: CASSVGAYGYTF. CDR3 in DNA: TGTGCCAGCAGTGTCGGAGCCTATGGCTACACCTTC.

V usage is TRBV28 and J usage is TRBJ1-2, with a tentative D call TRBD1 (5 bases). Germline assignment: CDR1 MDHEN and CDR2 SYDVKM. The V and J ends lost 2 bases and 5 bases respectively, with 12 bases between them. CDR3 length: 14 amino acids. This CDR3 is CASSLRGSAYGYTF. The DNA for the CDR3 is TGTGCCAGCAGTTTAAGGGGCTCCGCGTATGGCTACACCTTC.

The CDR3 is CASRMTGDGYGYTF. CDR3 sequence (DNA): TGTGCCAGCAGGATGACAGGGGATGGATATGGCTACACCTTC. The genes are TRBV5-6 and TRBJ1-2; 8 bases fit TRBD1. V gave up 5 bases and J gave up 5 bases; unmatched junction bases: 8. The CDR3 consists of 14 residues. The germline gives CDR1 SGHDT, CDR2 YYEEEE. The full variable domain, its missing parts supplied by reference TRBV5-6 and TRBJ1-2, is DAGVTQSPTHLIKTRGQQVTLRCSPKSGHDTVSWYQQALGQGPQFIFQYYEEEERQRGNFPDRFSGHQFPNYSSELNVNALLLGDSALYLCASRMTGDGYGYTFGSGTRLTVV.

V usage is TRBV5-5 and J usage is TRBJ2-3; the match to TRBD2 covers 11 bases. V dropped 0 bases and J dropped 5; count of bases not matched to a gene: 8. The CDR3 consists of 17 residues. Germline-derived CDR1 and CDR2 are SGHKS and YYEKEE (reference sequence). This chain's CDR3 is CASSLVASSGGGDTQYF. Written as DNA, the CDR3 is TGTGCCAGCAGCTTGGTTGCCAGTAGCGGGGGGGGAGATACGCAGTATTTT.

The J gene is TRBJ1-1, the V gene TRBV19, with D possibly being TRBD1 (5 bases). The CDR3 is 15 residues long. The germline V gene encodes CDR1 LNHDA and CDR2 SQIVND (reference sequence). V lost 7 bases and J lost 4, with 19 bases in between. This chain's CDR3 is CASIPPTAGLTEAFF. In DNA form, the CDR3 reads TGTGCCAGTATCCCCCCAACGGCAGGGCTCACTGAAGCTTTCTTT.

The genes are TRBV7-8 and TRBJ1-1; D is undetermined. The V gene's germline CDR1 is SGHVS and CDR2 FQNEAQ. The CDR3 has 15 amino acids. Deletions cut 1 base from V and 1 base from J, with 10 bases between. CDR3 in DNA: TGTGCCAGCAGCTTAGTACGTACATGGAACACTGAAGCTTTCTTT. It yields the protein CASSLVRTWNTEAFF.

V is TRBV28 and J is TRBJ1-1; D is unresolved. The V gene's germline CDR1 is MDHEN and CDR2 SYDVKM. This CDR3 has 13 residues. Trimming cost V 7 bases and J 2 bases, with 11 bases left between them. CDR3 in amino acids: CASTYRLNTEAFF. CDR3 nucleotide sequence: TGTGCCAGCACCTATAGACTCAACACTGAAGCTTTCTTT.

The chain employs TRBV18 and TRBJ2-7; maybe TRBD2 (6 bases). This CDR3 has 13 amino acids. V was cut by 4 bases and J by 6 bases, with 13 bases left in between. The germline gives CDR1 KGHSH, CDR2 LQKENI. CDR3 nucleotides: TGTGCCAGCTCACTTTCCCTCGGGGGCGAGCAGTACTTC. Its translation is CASSLSLGGEQYF.

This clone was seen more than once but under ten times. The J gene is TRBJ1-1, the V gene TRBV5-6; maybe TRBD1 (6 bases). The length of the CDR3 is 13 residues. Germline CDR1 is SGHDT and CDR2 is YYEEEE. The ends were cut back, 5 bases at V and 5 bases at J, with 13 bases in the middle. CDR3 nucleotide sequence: TGTGCCAGCAGGAACAGGGTCGGAACTGAAGCTTTCTTT. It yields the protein CASRNRVGTEAFF.

The CDR3 sequence is CASSPGRRASYEQYF. CDR3 in DNA: TGTGCCAGCAGCCCCGGGCGGAGGGCCTCCTACGAGCAGTACTTC. The V call is TRBV7-2, the J call TRBJ2-7; tentatively, D is TRBD2 (6 bases). Trimming removed 5 bases from V and 0 bases from J, with 14 bases in between. Germline V CDR1 and CDR2: SGHTA, FQGNSA. This CDR3 has 15 amino acids.

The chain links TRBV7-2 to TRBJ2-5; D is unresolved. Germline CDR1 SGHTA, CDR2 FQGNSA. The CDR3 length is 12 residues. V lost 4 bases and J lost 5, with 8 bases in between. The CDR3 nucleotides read TGTGCCAGCAGCTATCCCCAGGAGACCCAGTACTTC. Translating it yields CASSYPQETQYF.

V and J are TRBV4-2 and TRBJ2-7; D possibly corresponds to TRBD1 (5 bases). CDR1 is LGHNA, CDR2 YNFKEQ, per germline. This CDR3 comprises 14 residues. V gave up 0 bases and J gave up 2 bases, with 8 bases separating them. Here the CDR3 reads CASSQDRGPYEQYF. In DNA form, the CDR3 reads TGTGCCAGCAGCCAAGATAGGGGCCCCTACGAGCAGTACTTC.

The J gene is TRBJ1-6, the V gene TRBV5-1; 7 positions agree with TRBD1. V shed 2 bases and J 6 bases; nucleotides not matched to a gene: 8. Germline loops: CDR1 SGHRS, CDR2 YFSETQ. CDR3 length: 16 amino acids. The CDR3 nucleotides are TGCGCCAGCAGCTTCAAAACAGGGGCTGGTAATTCACCCCTCCACTTT. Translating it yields CASSFKTGAGNSPLHF.

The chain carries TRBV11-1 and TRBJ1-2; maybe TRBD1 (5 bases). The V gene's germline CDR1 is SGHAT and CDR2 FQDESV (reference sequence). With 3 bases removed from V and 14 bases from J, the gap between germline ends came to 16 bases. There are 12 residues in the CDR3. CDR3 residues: CASSLGGENWTF. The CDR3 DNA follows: TGTGCCAGCAGCTTGGGGGGGGAGAATTGGACCTTC.

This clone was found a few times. CDR3 sequence: CASSSWRIGGANTEAFF. The CDR3, as DNA: TGTGCCAGTAGTAGTTGGAGAATCGGGGGGGCGAACACTGAAGCTTTCTTT. The V and J genes are TRBV19 and TRBJ1-1, with a weak D call TRBD1 (6 bases). V lost 4 bases and J lost 1, with 19 bases in between. Germline V gives CDR1 LNHDA, CDR2 SQIVND (reference sequence). CDR3 length: 17 amino acids. Full variable domain (outside the CDR3, taken from reference TRBV19 and TRBJ1-1): DGGITQSPKYLFRKEGQNVTLSCEQNLNHDAMYWYRQDPGQGLRLIYYSQIVNDFQKGDIAEGYSVSREKKESFPLTVTSAQKNPTAFYLCASSSWRIGGANTEAFFGQGTRLTVV.

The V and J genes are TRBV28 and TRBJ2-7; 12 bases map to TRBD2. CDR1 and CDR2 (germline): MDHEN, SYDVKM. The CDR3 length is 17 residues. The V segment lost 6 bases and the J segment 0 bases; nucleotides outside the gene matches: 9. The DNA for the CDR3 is TGTGCCAGCAGCCAGCGCCTGACTAGCGGGAGCTCCTACGAGCAGTACTTC. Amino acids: CASSQRLTSGSSYEQYF. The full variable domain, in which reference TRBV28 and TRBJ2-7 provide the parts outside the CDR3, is DVKVTQSSRYLVKRTGEKVFLECVQDMDHENMFWYRQDPGLGLRLIYFSYDVKMKEKGDIPEGYSVSREKKERFSLILESASTNQTSMYLCASSQRLTSGSSYEQYFGPGTRLTVT.

The CDR3 loop reads CAISDGLGGVNTEAFF. DNA of the CDR3: TGTGCCATCAGTGACGGACTAGGGGGTGTGAACACTGAAGCTTTCTTT. The chain carries TRBV10-3 and TRBJ1-1, with D possibly being TRBD1 (6 bases). Trimming removed 3 bases from V and 0 bases from J, with 14 bases in between. Germline values: CDR1 ENHRY, CDR2 SYGVKD. The length of the CDR3 is 16 residues.

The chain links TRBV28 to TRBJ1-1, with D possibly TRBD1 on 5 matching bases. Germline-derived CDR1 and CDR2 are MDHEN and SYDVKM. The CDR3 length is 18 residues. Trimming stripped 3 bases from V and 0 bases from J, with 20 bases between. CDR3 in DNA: TGTGCCAGCAGTTTGGTCGTGAGGGTTGGGGGGGTGAACACTGAAGCTTTCTTT. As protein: CASSLVVRVGGVNTEAFF.

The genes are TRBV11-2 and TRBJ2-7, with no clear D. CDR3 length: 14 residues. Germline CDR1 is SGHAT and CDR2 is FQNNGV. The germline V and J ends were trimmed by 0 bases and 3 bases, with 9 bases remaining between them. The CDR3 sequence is CASSLDLASYEQYF. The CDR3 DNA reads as TGTGCCAGCAGCTTAGATCTGGCTAGCTACGAGCAGTACTTC.

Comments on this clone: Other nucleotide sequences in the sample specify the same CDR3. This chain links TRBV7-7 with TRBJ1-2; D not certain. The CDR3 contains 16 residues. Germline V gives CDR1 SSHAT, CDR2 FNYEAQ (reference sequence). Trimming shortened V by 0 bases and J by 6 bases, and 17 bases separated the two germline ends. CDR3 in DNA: TGTGCCAGCAGCTTAGCGAGAGGATATTTCGCACATGGCTACACCTTC. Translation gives CASSLARGYFAHGYTF.

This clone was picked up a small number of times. Here the CDR3 reads CAISENPGTGELFF. DNA of the CDR3: TGTGCCATCAGTGAGAATCCAGGAACCGGGGAGCTGTTTTTT. The V gene is TRBV10-3, the J gene TRBJ2-2; no firm D call. The CDR3 is made up of 14 amino acids. Germline V lookup: CDR1 ENHRY, CDR2 SYGVKD. Trimming stripped 2 bases from V and 5 bases from J, with 9 bases between.

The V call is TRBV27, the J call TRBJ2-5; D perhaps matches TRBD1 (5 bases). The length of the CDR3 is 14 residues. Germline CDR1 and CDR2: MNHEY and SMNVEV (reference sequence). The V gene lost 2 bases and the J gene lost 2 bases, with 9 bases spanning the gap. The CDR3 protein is CASSLDRDQETQYF. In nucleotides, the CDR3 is TGTGCCAGCAGTTTAGACAGAGATCAAGAGACCCAGTACTTC.